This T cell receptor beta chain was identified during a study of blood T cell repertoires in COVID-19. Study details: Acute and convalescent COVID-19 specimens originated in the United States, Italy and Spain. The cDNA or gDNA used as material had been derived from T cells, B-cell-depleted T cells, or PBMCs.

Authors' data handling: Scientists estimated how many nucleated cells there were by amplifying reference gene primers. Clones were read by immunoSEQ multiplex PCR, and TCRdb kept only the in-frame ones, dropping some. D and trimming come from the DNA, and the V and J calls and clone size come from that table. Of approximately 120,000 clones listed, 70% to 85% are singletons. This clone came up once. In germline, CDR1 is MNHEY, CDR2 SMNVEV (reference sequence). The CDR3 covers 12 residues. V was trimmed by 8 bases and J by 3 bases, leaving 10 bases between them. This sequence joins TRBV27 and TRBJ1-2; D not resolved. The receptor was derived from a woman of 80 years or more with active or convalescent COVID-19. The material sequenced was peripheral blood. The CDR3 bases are TGTGCCAGCGGTGACACCTACTATGGCTACACCTTC. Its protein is CASGDTYYGYTF.